Shown below are 23 T cell receptor beta chains from a single sample sequenced in a study of CD8+ T cells in alopecia areata. The treatment was: oral pan-JAK inhibitor, 5-10 mg twice daily. cDNA reverse transcribed from extracted RNA served as the sequencing template. Some clones are missing from TCRdb's copy, which holds only in-frame ones; the method was immunoSEQ multiplex PCR. This table holds about 180,000 clones, 51% found once. The specimen comprised CD8+ T cells sorted from blood, sampled at week 52, from a patient treated with tofacitinib. The receptors shown here come from a human donor with alopecia areata.

This clone was observed a handful of times. This rearrangement joins TRBV10-3 to TRBJ2-1; 8 nucleotides align to TRBD2. The CDR3 covers 12 residues. Germline-derived CDR1 and CDR2 are ENHRY and SYGVKD. V lost 8 bases and J lost 8; bases outside the gene matches: 5. The DNA of the CDR3 is TGTGCCATCGGGACTAGAGCAGATGAGCAGTTCTTC. Amino acid sequence: CAIGTRADEQFF.

The sample holds a few counts of this clone. The J gene is TRBJ1-2, the V gene TRBV4-2; D is unresolved. The germline V gene has CDR1 LGHNA and CDR2 YNFKEQ. The CDR3 is made up of 14 amino acids. Trimming shortened V by 5 bases and J by 4 bases, and 14 bases separated the two germline ends. CDR3 in amino acids: CASSTLEQVYGYTF. The CDR3 DNA reads TGTGCCAGCAGCACCCTCGAACAAGTCTATGGCTACACCTTC.

This clone was picked up a small number of times. The V and J genes are TRBV7-9 and TRBJ2-7; D may be TRBD2 (5 bases). Germline loops: CDR1 SEHNR, CDR2 FQNEAQ (reference sequence). Trimming stripped 5 bases from V and 2 bases from J, with 13 bases between. This CDR3 comprises 14 residues. The CDR3 DNA sequence: TGTGCCAGCAGCGCGGGCCGCGAACCCTACGAGCAGTACTTC. This sequence encodes CASSAGREPYEQYF.

In this sample, this clone turned up a few times. The gene calls are TRBV2 and TRBJ1-2; maybe TRBD1 (5 bases). V was clipped by 2 bases and J by 7 bases, with 26 bases between them. Germline CDR1 is SNHLY and CDR2 is FYNNEI. The CDR3 has 18 amino acids. CDR3 DNA: TGTGCCAGCAGTGAATTTCGCCCGGGGCCTGCCGCTTTTGGTGGCTACACCTTC. Amino acid sequence: CASSEFRPGPAAFGGYTF.

The genes are TRBV18 and TRBJ2-2; D remains ambiguous. The CDR3 spans 17 residues. Trimming removed 3 bases at V and 2 bases at J, with 16 bases between. From germline, CDR1 is KGHSH and CDR2 LQKENI. CDR3 region: CASSPMADTSNTGELFF. The DNA for the CDR3 is TGTGCCAGCTCACCGATGGCAGACACTTCCAACACCGGGGAGCTGTTTTTT.

J is TRBJ2-1 and V is TRBV5-6; weak D call: TRBD1 (5 bases). V was pared by 4 bases and J by 3 bases, with 17 bases between. This CDR3 has 16 amino acids. The V gene's germline CDR1 is SGHDT and CDR2 YYEEEE. Here the CDR3 DNA reads TGTGCCAGCAGCCTCCTGGACATCGACCTCTACAATGAGCAGTTCTTC. This codes for CASSLLDIDLYNEQFF.

This chain links TRBV5-4 with TRBJ2-3; D remains ambiguous. This CDR3 is built from 12 residues. Deletions cut 0 bases from V and 4 bases from J, with 3 bases between. Germline CDR1 is SGHNT and CDR2 is YYREEE (reference sequence). CDR3 nucleotide sequence: TGTGCCAGCAGCTTGGCACCAGATACGCAGTATTTT. Protein product: CASSLAPDTQYF.

The rearrangement uses TRBV30 and TRBJ1-1; D perhaps matches TRBD1 (5 bases). The V end lost 1 base, the J end lost 5 bases, and 20 bases lay between the germline ends. Germline-derived CDR1 and CDR2 are GTSNPN and SVGIG (reference sequence). The CDR3 consists of 16 residues. The CDR3 reads CAWSGAGSRRGTEAFF. The CDR3 coding sequence is TGTGCCTGGAGTGGGGCAGGGTCACGCCGGGGGACTGAAGCTTTCTTT.

This clone appeared a few times. This sequence joins TRBV4-1 and TRBJ1-3; D is ambiguous. Germline values: CDR1 MGHRA, CDR2 YSYEKL. The V end was cut by 8 bases, the J end by 2 bases, with 22 bases between. The CDR3 length is 17 residues. CDR3 in amino acids: CASSTVDMGIAGNTIYF. DNA of the CDR3: TGCGCCAGCTCTACCGTCGACATGGGGATAGCTGGAAACACCATATATTTT.

This clone was observed a few times. V usage is TRBV29-1 and J usage is TRBJ2-2, with D tentatively TRBD1 or TRBD2 (6 bases each). The CDR3 sequence is 16 residues long. In germline, CDR1 is SQVTM, CDR2 ANQGSEA. Trimming stripped 1 base from V and 1 base from J, with 13 bases between. The CDR3 loop reads CSVEATGALNTGELFF. In DNA, the CDR3 is TGCAGCGTTGAAGCTACGGGGGCCCTGAACACCGGGGAGCTGTTTTTT.

The chain is built from TRBV11-1 and TRBJ2-1, with D possibly being TRBD1 (5 bases). This CDR3 has 14 residues. The germline V gene encodes CDR1 SGHAT and CDR2 FQDESV (reference sequence). V lost 5 bases and J 6 bases, leaving 14 bases between the germline ends. CDR3 nucleotides: TGTGCCAGCAGCGCCCTTGGACAAGTCAATGAGCAGTTCTTC. This translates into CASSALGQVNEQFF.

The chain uses TRBV4-1 and TRBJ1-2, with D possibly matching TRBD1 (6 bases). Trimming shortened V by 4 bases and J by 9 bases, and 15 bases separated the two germline ends. Germline V gene lookup returns CDR1 MGHRA and CDR2 YSYEKL. The CDR3 sequence is 13 residues long. Here the CDR3 DNA reads TGCGCCAGCAGCCCGGACAGAGGGATGAGCTACACCTTC. The encoded protein is CASSPDRGMSYTF.

This clone came up a few times. Other DNA sequences in the same sample also yield this CDR3. This CDR3 is CASSIRDRGQPQHF. The CDR3 DNA sequence: TGTGCCAGTAGTATAAGGGACAGGGGTCAGCCCCAGCATTTT. The chain uses TRBV19 and TRBJ1-5, with TRBD1 matching 10 bases. Per the germline V gene, CDR1 is LNHDA and CDR2 is SQIVND (reference sequence). The trim removed 2 bases at V and 6 bases at J, leaving 1 base unmatched. This CDR3 contains 14 residues.

The chain has TRBV29-1 and TRBJ1-2; TRBD1 matches 9 bases. Germline V gene sequence: CDR1 SQVTM, CDR2 ANQGSEA. With V trimmed by 6 bases and J by 4 bases, 3 bases remained unmatched. The CDR3 has 12 amino acids. This CDR3 is CSVGTGSYGYTF. The CDR3 region has the DNA TGCAGCGTGGGGACAGGGAGCTATGGCTACACCTTC.

V is TRBV2 and J is TRBJ2-1; 9 nucleotides match TRBD1. Germline loops: CDR1 SNHLY, CDR2 FYNNEI. The V segment lost 6 bases and the J segment 11 bases; nucleotides outside the gene matches: 5. The CDR3 is 12 residues long. The CDR3 DNA sequence: TGTGCCAGCAGGGGGGACAGGGATAAGCAGTTCTTC. Protein: CASRGDRDKQFF. Combining the CDR3 with reference TRBV2 and TRBJ2-1 gives the whole variable domain EPEVTQTPSHQVTQMGQEVILRCVPISNHLYFYWYRQILGQKVEFLVSFYNNEISEKSEIFDDQFSVERPDGSNFTLKIRSTKLEDSAMYFCASRGDRDKQFFGPGTRLTVL.

The gene calls are TRBV13 and TRBJ2-5; TRBD1 matches 10 bases. The CDR3 is 13 amino acids. Germline V gives CDR1 PRHDT, CDR2 FYEKMQ (reference sequence). The ends lost 4 bases at V and 11 bases at J; junction bases unmatched: 7. This CDR3 reads CASSWDRGAWQYF. Here the CDR3 DNA reads TGTGCCAGCAGCTGGGACAGGGGCGCTTGGCAGTACTTC.

The chain carries TRBV4-1 and TRBJ2-1; D unclear. The germline gives CDR1 MGHRA, CDR2 YSYEKL. V gave up 0 bases and J gave up 9 bases, with 15 bases separating them. The CDR3 is made up of 15 amino acids. CDR3 nucleotide sequence: TGCGCCAGCAGCCAAGATTACGCCCTAATCGGTGAGCAGTTCTTC. It encodes CASSQDYALIGEQFF.

The table lists this clone with a count of one. The chain is built from TRBV19 and TRBJ1-2, with D perhaps TRBD1 (5 bases). The CDR3 consists of 13 residues. In germline, CDR1 is LNHDA, CDR2 SQIVND (reference sequence). Trimming removed 3 bases at V and 4 bases at J, with 9 bases between. DNA of the CDR3: TGTGCCAGTAGTATGGGGGGACTCTATGGCTACACCTTC. Protein product: CASSMGGLYGYTF.

The chain has TRBV29-1 and TRBJ1-5, with D perhaps TRBD1 (6 bases). There are 13 residues in the CDR3. The V gene lost 3 bases and the J gene lost 3 bases, with 9 bases spanning the gap. Germline V gene sequence: CDR1 SQVTM, CDR2 ANQGSEA. The CDR3 DNA sequence: TGCAGCGTTGAGGCAGGGGTCAATCAGCCCCAGCATTTT. It translates to CSVEAGVNQPQHF.

The V and J genes are TRBV5-6 and TRBJ1-1, with 8 bases aligning to TRBD1. The CDR3 totals 16 residues. Germline V gene data show CDR1 as SGHDT and CDR2 as YYEEEE. The ends lost 3 bases at V and 3 bases at J; junction bases unmatched: 10. CDR3 residues: CASSSQPDREDTEAFF. CDR3 DNA sequence: TGTGCCAGCAGCTCCCAGCCGGACAGGGAGGACACTGAAGCTTTCTTT. Looking up the rest from reference TRBV5-6 and TRBJ1-1 gives the full variable domain: DAGVTQSPTHLIKTRGQQVTLRCSPKSGHDTVSWYQQALGQGPQFIFQYYEEEERQRGNFPDRFSGHQFPNYSSELNVNALLLGDSALYLCASSSQPDREDTEAFFGQGTRLTVV.

The V call is TRBV11-2, the J call TRBJ1-2; a weak D match, TRBD1 (5 bases). V lost 2 bases to trimming and J lost 4 bases, with 8 bases between them. Germline lookup yields CDR1 SGHAT and CDR2 FQNNGV. The CDR3 has 13 residues. This chain's CDR3 is CASSLQGSYGYTF. In DNA form, the CDR3 reads TGTGCCAGCAGCTTACAGGGTTCCTATGGCTACACCTTC.

This chain joins TRBV9 and TRBJ2-2; D might be TRBD1 (5 bases). The CDR3 runs to 16 residues. V was cut by 4 bases and J by 1 base, with 14 bases left in between. Germline V gives CDR1 SGDLS, CDR2 YYNGEE. This chain's CDR3 is CASSQAGWENTGELFF. As DNA, the CDR3 is TGTGCCAGCAGCCAGGCAGGGTGGGAGAACACCGGGGAGCTGTTTTTT. Full variable domain (remainder filled in from reference TRBV9 and TRBJ2-2): DSGVTQTPKHLITATGQRVTLRCSPRSGDLSVYWYQQSLDQGLQFLIQYYNGEERAKGNILERFSAQQFPDLHSELNLSSLELGDSALYFCASSQAGWENTGELFFGEGSRLTVL.

V usage is TRBV6-6 and J usage is TRBJ2-3; a weak D match, TRBD2 (5 bases). CDR3 length: 11 amino acids. Per the germline V gene, CDR1 is MNHNY and CDR2 is SVGAGI (reference sequence). V dropped 6 bases and J dropped 6 bases, with 7 bases sitting between them. CDR3 bases: TGTGCCAGCAGGGCGGGCGATACGCAGTATTTT. Translated, it gives CASRAGDTQYF.